The rows below give T cell receptor beta chains drawn from one sample of a study of cytomegalovirus exposure and HLA in healthy donors. Assay used: immunoSEQ multiplex PCR; TCRdb lists only in-frame clones, some missing. The table lists some 120,000 clones, 65% to 85% of them singletons, with more than 0.2% in the top ten. The source material was PBMCs. Source of these receptors: a man between 45 and 60 years old in good health and CMV-seronegative. The CDR3 runs from the conserved cysteine through the conserved F or W. A D gene is named only where the DNA matches it firmly. For some rows the clone size is stated as once, few or many, or as a class when expanded; others skip it.

V: TRBV7-6
D: TRBD2
J: TRBJ2-1
size: -
DNA: TGTGCCAGCAGCCCTAGAGGTACTAGCGGGAGGCTAACGTACAATGAGCAGTTCTTC
CDR3: CASSPRGTSGRLTYNEQFF

V: TRBV4-1
D: -
J: TRBJ2-1
size: once
DNA: TGCGCCAGCAGCCAAGATGGAGTCAGGGAGGAGAAGCAGTTCTTC
CDR3: CASSQDGVREEKQFF

V: TRBV7-9
D: TRBD1
J: TRBJ1-2
size: -
DNA: TGTTCCAGCAGCTTAGGGACAGGAGCTAACTATGGCTACACCTTC
CDR3: CSSSLGTGANYGYTF

V: TRBV28
D: TRBD1
J: TRBJ1-5
size: -
DNA: TGTGCCAGCAGTTTATCCCCGGGACAGGTAGATGACAATCAGCCCCAGCATTTT
CDR3: CASSLSPGQVDDNQPQHF

V: TRBV10-3
D: TRBD1
J: TRBJ2-5
size: once
DNA: TGTGCCATCAGTGCCCGACAGGGGGCAGAAGAGACCCAGTACTTC
CDR3: CAISARQGAEETQYF

V: TRBV19
D: -
J: TRBJ1-5
size: once
DNA: TGTGCCAGTAGTATAGCGTTACTCCGAAATCAGCCCCAGCATTTT
CDR3: CASSIALLRNQPQHF

V: TRBV6-1
D: TRBD1
J: TRBJ2-5
size: -
DNA: TGTGCCAGCAACTTACAGGGGGCCGGAGAGACCCAGTACTTC
CDR3: CASNLQGAGETQYF

V: TRBV19
D: TRBD1
J: TRBJ1-4
size: -
DNA: TGTGCCAGTACCCAGGGGGATGAAAAACTGTTTTTT
CDR3: CASTQGDEKLFF

V: TRBV30
D: -
J: TRBJ1-5
size: -
DNA: TGTGCCTGGAGAGCGGGGAGCAATCAGCCCCAGCATTTT
CDR3: CAWRAGSNQPQHF

V: TRBV27
D: -
J: TRBJ1-3
size: -
DNA: TGTGCCAGTAAGGAACAGGGCTCTGGAAACACCATATATTTT
CDR3: CASKEQGSGNTIYF

V: TRBV7-9
D: TRBD1
J: TRBJ1-1
size: -
DNA: TGTTCCAGCGGAGGAGGCACAGGGGGCGCTTTCTTT
CDR3: CSSGGGTGGAFF